This TCR beta chain appears in the sequencing data of a study of CD8 T cells in Susac syndrome. This clonotype was seen just once. Random hexamers were used to reverse transcribe about 0.45 to 1 ug of RNA. TCRdb re-called the immunoSEQ multiplex PCR reads through MiXCR, storing one row per CDR3 protein. Among approximately 300,000 distinct CDR3 sequences listed, approximately 89% were seen once. Looked up from germline, CDR1 is SEHNR and CDR2 is FQNEAQ (reference sequence). Between the trimmed V and J ends, which lost 8 bases and 4 bases, there was a span of 14 bases. The CDR3 is 13 amino acids. Sequencing of TCR beta was performed on blood CD8+ T cells and on blood CD4+ T cells.

The J gene is TRBJ1-2, the V gene TRBV7-9; TRBD1 is a possible D gene (6 bases). The sample taken for sequencing was CD8+ T cells from PBMCs. The receptor was derived from a human donor with multiple sclerosis. Written as DNA, the CDR3 is TGTGCCAGCTCCGGGGGGGCGAGCTATGGCTACACCTTC. Its protein product is CASSGGASYGYTF.